This TCR beta chain was profiled in a study of CD8+ T cells in alopecia areata. A word on this clone: What it recognizes is unknown.

The study, taken as a whole, reports: Numerous clones, expanded in lesions, remained in scalp and blood during tofacitinib. Compared with normal scalp, lesional scalp had higher clonality and more expanded CD8+ clones. With just one nonresponder, it is still uncertain whether baseline CD8+ expansion relates to response.

Treatment reported: oral pan-JAK inhibitor, 5-10 mg twice daily. Individuals with alopecia areata gave both lesional scalp punch biopsies and peripheral blood for collection. Extraction and reverse transcription of RNA yielded cDNA as the sequencing template. Libraries were prepared by immunoSEQ multiplex PCR; TCRdb keeps only in-frame clonotypes and omits some of them. Found here are 200,000 to 250,000 clones, about 58% of them singletons; the top ten hold more than 1.5%. Looked up from germline, CDR1 is LGHNA and CDR2 is YSLEER. The CDR3 has 14 residues. Trimming pared 4 bases from V and 1 base from J, leaving 10 bases between.

The V and J genes are TRBV4-3 and TRBJ1-1; D is unclear. The clonotype was recovered from a human donor with alopecia areata. The sample in question was CD4+ T cells sorted from blood, obtained at week 4, from a patient treated with tofacitinib. CDR3 in amino acids: CASSLSFQNTEAFF. In DNA form, the CDR3 reads TGCGCCAGCAGCCTTTCCTTCCAGAACACTGAAGCTTTCTTT.